Detailed here is one T cell receptor (beta chain). Its antigen is not known. This sample is drawn from a study of shared clonotypes between healthy human individuals. About the research overall: A few men and a couple of women, aged 18 to 49, were donors.

Clones were read by immunoSEQ multiplex PCR, and TCRdb kept only the in-frame ones, dropping some. The sample has a few hundred thousand clones, around 97% seen once; the top ten hold approximately 0.057%. General study points: Rarefaction exposed incomplete sorted-subset sequencing despite large depth. Several donors held 4.5% to 5% of naive CD4 clonotypes in common.

Trimming took off 2 bases at V and 2 bases at J, with 9 bases between the two ends. CDR1 is SGHAT and CDR2 is FQNNGV in the germline V gene. The CDR3 runs to 14 residues. Source material: naive CD4+ T cells sorted from blood. Subset indicated: CD45RA+ positively selected. The source of this sequence is a woman aged 25 to 45 in good health. V is TRBV11-2 and J is TRBJ1-2, with unresolved D. CDR3 sequence: CASSLSGGNYGYTF. DNA for the CDR3: TGTGCCAGCAGCTTATCAGGAGGGAACTATGGCTACACCTTC.